Below, one T cell receptor beta chain is given with its context. The data originate from a study of CD8+CD57+ T cells in acquired aplastic anemia. Overall study: Yields of DNA that came from sorted CD4+ and CD8+ cells averaged roughly 3.3 ug.

CDR3 length equals 14 residues. Looked up from germline, CDR1 is ENHRY and CDR2 is SYGVKD. Profiling that covered TCR beta VDJ and CDR3 relied on genomic DNA as its template. From the reads, TCRdb called clonotypes with MiXCR, one entry per CDR3 protein. The sample has 150,000 to 200,000 distinct CDR3 sequences; about three fifths are singletons. The specimen was sorted CD4+, CD8+, or CD8+CD57+ T cells (not recorded which) from PBMCs. This receptor was taken from a human donor in good health. V gene TRBV10-3 combines with J gene TRBJ2-5; TRBD1 matches at 10 bases. The J call is doubtful: the DNA matches TRBJ2-7 better. The CDR3 DNA is TGTGCCATCAGGGCGACAGGGGGCGATTACGAGCAGTACTTC. It translates to CAIRATGGDYEQYF.